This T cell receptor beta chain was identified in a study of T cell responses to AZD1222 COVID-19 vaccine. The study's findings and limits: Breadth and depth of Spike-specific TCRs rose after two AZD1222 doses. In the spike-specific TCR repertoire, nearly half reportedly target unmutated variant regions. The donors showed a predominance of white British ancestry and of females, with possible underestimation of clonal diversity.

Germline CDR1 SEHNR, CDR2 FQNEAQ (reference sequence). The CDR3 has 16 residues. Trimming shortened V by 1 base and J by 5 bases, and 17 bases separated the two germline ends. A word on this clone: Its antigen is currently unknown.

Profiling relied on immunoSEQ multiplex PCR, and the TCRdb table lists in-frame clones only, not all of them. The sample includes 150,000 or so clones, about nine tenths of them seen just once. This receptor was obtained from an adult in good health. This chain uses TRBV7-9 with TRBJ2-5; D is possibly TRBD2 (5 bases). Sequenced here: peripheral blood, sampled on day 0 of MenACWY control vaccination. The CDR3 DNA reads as TGTGCCAGCAGCTTAGAGATAGGCGTCCCGGGGGAGACCCAGTACTTC. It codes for CASSLEIGVPGETQYF.